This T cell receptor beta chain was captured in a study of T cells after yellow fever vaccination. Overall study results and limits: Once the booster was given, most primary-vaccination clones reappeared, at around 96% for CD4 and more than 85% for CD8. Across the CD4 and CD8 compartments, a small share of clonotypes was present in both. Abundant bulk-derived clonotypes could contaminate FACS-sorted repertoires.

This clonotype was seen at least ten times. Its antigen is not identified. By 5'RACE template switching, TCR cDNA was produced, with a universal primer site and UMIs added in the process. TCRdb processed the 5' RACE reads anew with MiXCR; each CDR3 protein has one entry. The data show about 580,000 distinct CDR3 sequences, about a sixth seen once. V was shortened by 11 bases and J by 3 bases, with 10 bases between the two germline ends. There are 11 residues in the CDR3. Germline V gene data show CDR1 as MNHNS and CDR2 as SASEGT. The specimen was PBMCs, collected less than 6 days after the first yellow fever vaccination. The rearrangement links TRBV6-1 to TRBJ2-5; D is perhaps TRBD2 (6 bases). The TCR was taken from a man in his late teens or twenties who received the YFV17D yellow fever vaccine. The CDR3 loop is CASWGEETQYF. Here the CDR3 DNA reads TGTGCCTCTTGGGGGGAAGAGACCCAGTACTTC.